This T cell receptor beta chain was identified in a study of T cells of healthy individuals. Looked up from germline, CDR1 is SGHNT and CDR2 is YYREEE (reference sequence). This CDR3 has 17 amino acids. Losses at the gene ends were 4 bases for V and 1 base for J; bases not matched to a gene: 10. Only a few counts were recorded for this clonotype. TCRdb redid the calling of the 5' RACE reads with MiXCR, one entry per CDR3 protein. The sample has under 70,000 distinct CDR3 sequences; roughly 15% are singletons. The chain is built from TRBV5-4 and TRBJ1-4; 7 bases are a match to TRBD1. The TCR sequence derives from a human donor in good health. For the CDR3, the DNA is TGTGCCAGCAGCCGCGGCACAGGGGCAGGAACTAATGAAAAACTGTTTTTT. It encodes CASSRGTGAGTNEKLFF.